The 25 T cell receptor beta chains below come from one sample, sequenced in a study of T-cell memory formation after mild COVID-19. TCRdb processed the 5' RACE reads anew with MiXCR; each CDR3 protein has one entry. The repertoire has roughly 550,000 distinct CDR3 sequences, around 21% of them found once; the top ten carry about 12%. Material: PBMCs or a T cell subset sorted from them (not recorded which). The source is an adult woman who had mild COVID-19 (a few samples of this study predate the infection). Cell type and time point are not known.

V is TRBV20-1 and J is TRBJ1-1; possible D gene TRBD1, 5 bases. Trimming stripped 6 bases from V and 1 base from J, with 15 bases between. The CDR3 totals 14 residues. The germline V gene has CDR1 DFQATT and CDR2 SNEGSKA (reference sequence). CDR3 residues: CSAIRTSGNTEAFF. The DNA of the CDR3 is TGCAGTGCAATTCGGACATCGGGGAACACTGAAGCTTTCTTT.

This rearrangement joins TRBV19 to TRBJ2-2, with 13 bases identical to TRBD2. Germline CDR1 reads LNHDA; CDR2 reads SQIVND (reference sequence). This CDR3 region has 18 residues. Trimming removed 6 bases from V and 5 bases from J; junction bases left unmatched: 12. CDR3 amino acids: CASSPTGLAGAGTGELFF. In DNA form, the CDR3 reads TGTGCCAGTAGCCCGACCGGACTAGCGGGAGCCGGGACCGGGGAGCTGTTTTTT.

The chain has TRBV20-1 and TRBJ2-7, with D possibly TRBD2 on 5 matching bases. Germline CDR1 is DFQATT and CDR2 is SNEGSKA (reference sequence). The CDR3 covers 10 residues. The V and J ends lost 3 bases and 9 bases respectively, with 9 bases between them. The CDR3 DNA reads as TGCAGTGCTAGTGGAGCGGTGCAGTACTTC. This codes for CSASGAVQYF.

A single count supports this clonotype. The rearrangement links TRBV11-3 to TRBJ2-5; D might be TRBD1 (5 bases). V lost 3 bases, J lost 4 bases, and 15 bases lay in between. In germline, CDR1 is SGHNT, CDR2 YENEEA. The CDR3 has 15 residues. The CDR3 nucleotides read TGTGCCAGCAGCTTTGGTGCAGGGCCGGGAGAGACCCAGTACTTC. As protein: CASSFGAGPGETQYF.

In this sample, this clonotype turned up a few times. J is TRBJ2-1 and V is TRBV29-1; D ambiguous. Trimming shortened V by 4 bases and J by 3 bases, and 7 bases separated the two germline ends. The CDR3 has 12 residues. Germline V gene data show CDR1 as SQVTM and CDR2 as ANQGSEA. DNA of the CDR3: TGCAGCGTTGTAGATAGCTACAATGAGCAGTTCTTC. Amino acids: CSVVDSYNEQFF.

This clonotype was observed a handful of times. This rearrangement joins TRBV10-3 to TRBJ2-7; the match to TRBD2 covers 11 bases. The CDR3 loop spans 16 amino acids. Germline V gene data show CDR1 as ENHRY and CDR2 as SYGVKD. Unmatched junction bases numbered 7, after V lost 0 bases and J lost 6 bases. This CDR3 reads CAISESRLAGPLEQYF. The CDR3 DNA is TGTGCCATCAGTGAGTCTAGACTAGCGGGACCTCTCGAGCAGTACTTC.

The rearrangement joins TRBV6-6 to TRBJ1-3, with unresolved D. Germline values: CDR1 MNHNY, CDR2 SVGAGI (reference sequence). Trimming took off 2 bases at V and 7 bases at J, with 15 bases between the two ends. The CDR3 loop spans 15 amino acids. DNA for the CDR3: TGTGCCAGCAGTTACCAAGGAGAGGGAGCCAACACCATATATTTT. The encoded protein is CASSYQGEGANTIYF.

V usage is TRBV5-1 and J usage is TRBJ2-1; D unresolved. V lost 7 bases and J 4 bases, leaving 15 bases between the germline ends. Germline values: CDR1 SGHRS, CDR2 YFSETQ. CDR3 length: 14 residues. The CDR3, as DNA: TGCGCCAGCGGGCCCCCCGGATCGTACAATGAGCAGTTCTTC. The encoded protein is CASGPPGSYNEQFF.

The table lists this clonotype with a few counts. This chain uses TRBV6-6 with TRBJ2-7, with 7 positions matching TRBD2. Trimming at V came to 7 bases and at J to 0 bases, leaving 9 bases not matched to a gene. This CDR3 spans 15 amino acids. Germline CDR1 MNHNY, CDR2 SVGAGI (reference sequence). CDR3 sequence: CASTLTSASSYEQYF. CDR3 bases: TGTGCCAGCACCCTAACTAGCGCGAGCTCCTACGAGCAGTACTTC.

This clonotype showed up many times. This chain connects TRBV15 to TRBJ2-7; D perhaps matches TRBD2 (5 bases). This CDR3 region has 16 residues. V lost 0 bases and J 1 base, leaving 13 bases between the germline ends. Looked up from germline, CDR1 is LNHNV and CDR2 is YYDKDF (reference sequence). CDR3 nucleotide sequence: TGTGCCACCAGCAGAGATCTGCCCGGGGTATCCTACGAGCAGTACTTC. Encoded protein: CATSRDLPGVSYEQYF.

The chain uses TRBV19 and TRBJ1-2; 7 bases align to TRBD1. This CDR3 has 14 residues. V lost 6 bases to trimming and J lost 0 bases; unmatched junction nucleotides: 4. The germline V gene has CDR1 LNHDA and CDR2 SQIVND (reference sequence). The CDR3 spells CASRNGQANYGYTF. CDR3 bases: TGTGCCAGTAGGAACGGACAGGCTAACTATGGCTACACCTTC.

This clonotype has at least ten counts. The chain combines TRBV7-9 with TRBJ1-2, with D uncertain. With 2 bases removed from V and 4 bases from J, the gap between germline ends came to 5 bases. Germline V CDR1 and CDR2: SEHNR, FQNEAQ (reference sequence). CDR3 length: 12 amino acids. The DNA of the CDR3 is TGTGCCAGCAGCTTACGCGTCTATGGCTACACCTTC. Encoded protein: CASSLRVYGYTF.

This clonotype occurred many times. The chain employs TRBV7-6 and TRBJ2-3, with D unresolved. Germline V lookup: CDR1 SGHVS, CDR2 FNYEAQ. CDR3 length: 15 residues. Between the trimmed V and J ends, which lost 5 bases and 7 bases, there was a span of 19 bases. The CDR3 is CASSPFFGTPNTQYF. CDR3 DNA sequence: TGTGCCAGCAGCCCGTTCTTTGGAACCCCGAATACGCAGTATTTT.

This clonotype was found a few times. The rearrangement links TRBV7-2 to TRBJ2-7; no firm D call. V dropped 1 base and J dropped 2 bases, with 12 bases sitting between them. Germline values: CDR1 SGHTA, CDR2 FQGNSA. The CDR3 runs 15 residues. DNA of the CDR3: TGTGCCAGCAGCTTAGGATTGATGTCTACCTACGAGCAGTACTTC. Residues: CASSLGLMSTYEQYF.

This clonotype was observed a few times. The chain is built from TRBV4-1 and TRBJ2-7; tentatively, D is TRBD1 (5 bases). The V end lost 11 bases, the J end lost 6 bases, and 23 bases lay between the germline ends. Germline V gene data show CDR1 as MGHRA and CDR2 as YSYEKL. This CDR3 has 14 amino acids. In DNA, the CDR3 is TGCGCCCGCTCCGGGCGGCAGGGAATGGTCGAGCAGTACTTC. Translated, it gives CARSGRQGMVEQYF.

The sample holds a few counts of this clonotype. The chain is built from TRBV24-1 and TRBJ2-7; no reliable D call. The germline gives CDR1 KGHDR, CDR2 SFDVKD. There are 16 residues in the CDR3. V was cut by 3 bases and J by 2 bases, with 16 bases left in between. CDR3 coding DNA: TGTGCCACCAGTGATCGATTTTCCCCCTACCCCTACGAGCAGTACTTC. This gives the protein CATSDRFSPYPYEQYF.

The chain combines TRBV3-1 with TRBJ1-2, with D possibly TRBD1 on 6 matching bases. Germline CDR1 and CDR2: LGHDT and YNNKEL (reference sequence). Trimming took off 0 bases at V and 3 bases at J, with 14 bases between the two ends. CDR3 length: 16 residues. Written as DNA, the CDR3 is TGTGCCAGCAGCCAAGATGAAAGGGGGATTTACTATGGCTACACCTTC. This encodes CASSQDERGIYYGYTF.

This clonotype was seen a handful of times. V is TRBV7-2 and J is TRBJ2-3; TRBD2 aligns across 8 bases. Germline lookup yields CDR1 SGHTA and CDR2 FQGNSA. The trim removed 3 bases at V and 6 bases at J, leaving 8 bases unmatched. The CDR3 is made up of 15 amino acids. The CDR3 protein is CASSFTSGGGDTQYF. Written as DNA, the CDR3 is TGTGCCAGCAGCTTTACTAGCGGAGGGGGGGATACGCAGTATTTT. Together with reference TRBV7-2 and TRBJ2-3, the CDR3 gives the full variable domain: GAGVSQSPSNKVTEKGKDVELRCDPISGHTALYWYRQSLGQGLEFLIYFQGNSAPDKSGLPSDRFSAERTGGSVSTLTIQRTQQEDSAVYLCASSFTSGGGDTQYFGPGTRLTVL.

There are many counts of this clonotype. This chain uses TRBV7-2 with TRBJ2-3; tentatively, D is TRBD2 (5 bases). Germline lookup yields CDR1 SGHTA and CDR2 FQGNSA. This CDR3 is built from 14 residues. V was pared by 5 bases and J by 2 bases, with 11 bases between. CDR3 loop: CASSPVATTDTQYF. CDR3 nucleotides: TGTGCCAGCAGCCCTGTAGCGACCACAGATACGCAGTATTTT.

CDR3 residues: CASSVDWGRSFQETQYF. The CDR3 DNA sequence: TGTGCCAGCAGCGTAGACTGGGGACGATCATTCCAAGAGACCCAGTACTTC. V and J are TRBV9 and TRBJ2-5; D is possibly TRBD1 or TRBD2 (5 bases each). CDR1 is SGDLS and CDR2 is YYNGEE in the germline V gene. V was shortened by 0 bases and J by 1 base, with 16 bases between the two germline ends. This CDR3 contains 17 residues.

Ten or more counts support this clonotype. The chain couples TRBV4-1 to TRBJ2-7; D is possibly TRBD2 (5 bases). V was cut by 0 bases and J by 0 bases, with 15 bases left in between. The CDR3 is 17 amino acids. Germline assignment: CDR1 MGHRA and CDR2 YSYEKL. CDR3 region: CASSQDDQGSPSYEQYF. Written as DNA, the CDR3 is TGCGCCAGCAGCCAAGATGACCAAGGGAGCCCCTCCTACGAGCAGTACTTC.

V usage is TRBV29-1 and J usage is TRBJ2-1, with D unresolved. This CDR3 is 11 amino acids long. CDR1 is SQVTM, CDR2 ANQGSEA, per germline. V gave up 5 bases and J gave up 4 bases, with 6 bases separating them. This CDR3 is CSVLEYNEQFF. In DNA form, the CDR3 reads TGCAGCGTTCTCGAATACAATGAGCAGTTCTTC.

The chain recombines TRBV15 with TRBJ2-2, with a possible D match to TRBD2 (6 bases). V was clipped by 0 bases and J by 2 bases, with 10 bases between them. The CDR3 spans 16 residues. The V gene's germline CDR1 is LNHNV and CDR2 YYDKDF (reference sequence). This CDR3 reads CATSRDLGLNTGELFF. The CDR3 DNA is TGTGCCACCAGCAGAGATTTGGGACTTAACACCGGGGAGCTGTTTTTT.

The J gene is TRBJ1-1, the V gene TRBV20-1; a weak D match, TRBD1 (5 bases). The V gene's germline CDR1 is DFQATT and CDR2 SNEGSKA (reference sequence). This CDR3 is built from 15 residues. Trimming pared 3 bases from V and 1 base from J, leaving 15 bases between. CDR3 protein: CSASHVRGGNTEAFF. In DNA form, the CDR3 reads TGCAGTGCTAGCCACGTGCGTGGGGGGAACACTGAAGCTTTCTTT.

A few counts support this clonotype. The chain is built from TRBV18 and TRBJ2-7; 12 positions match TRBD2. V lost 5 bases and J lost 7; bases outside the gene matches: 6. The CDR3 consists of 14 residues. The V gene's germline CDR1 is KGHSH and CDR2 LQKENI. This CDR3 is CASSTTSGSLEQYF. The CDR3 DNA reads TGTGCCAGCTCAACGACTAGCGGGAGTTTGGAGCAGTACTTC.